This TCR beta chain derives from a study of monozygotic twins with inflammatory bowel disease. Broader study findings: Varied immunosuppressive treatments among patients may have increased repertoire variability. No separation of different T cell subtypes was possible.

Incorporation of UMIs carrying a 6-nucleotide sample barcode was performed by template switching. Reanalyzing the 5' RACE reads, TCRdb keeps one entry per CDR3 protein, without DNA. The sample has fewer than 550,000 distinct CDR3 sequences; the top ten hold 2% to 3%. The germline CDR1 and CDR2 sequences are WSHSY and SAAADI. This CDR3 comprises 16 residues. Unsorted whole blood yielded the total RNA, with T cells left unselected. Concerning this clonotype itself: Its target is unknown.

Sequenced input: blood. The clonotype originates from a human donor with ulcerative colitis or Crohn's disease, or a healthy co-twin of an affected twin (not recorded which). The chain carries TRBV10-2 and TRBJ2-2; TCRdb proposes TRBD1, but this gene call is untestable without DNA. The CDR3 sequence: CASSLHRASSTGELFF.